Shown below are 17 T cell receptor beta chains from a single sample sequenced in a study of OX40 agonist ivuxolimab in advanced cancers. Only in-frame clones appear in the TCRdb table, and some are missing; sequencing was by immunoSEQ multiplex PCR. The table records roughly 73,000 clones, just under 90% of them present only once. The sequencing here drew on CD4+ or CD8+ T cells sorted from blood, taken in a trial of the OX40 agonist ivuxolimab. Source of these receptors: an adult with an advanced solid tumor such as melanoma, head and neck, liver or kidney cancer.

V and J are TRBV5-1 and TRBJ2-1, with 7 bases lining up with TRBD2. The V gene end was trimmed by 3 bases and the J gene end by 1 base; junction bases not matched to a gene: 4. Germline CDR1 is SGHRS and CDR2 is YFSETQ. The CDR3 is 15 residues long. CDR3 residues: CASSSGLQSYNEQFF. CDR3 DNA sequence: TGCGCCAGCAGCTCGGGACTACAGTCCTACAATGAGCAGTTCTTC.

This chain links TRBV23-1 with TRBJ2-5; the D is unclear. TRBV23-1 qualifies as an ORF whose function is uncertain. The CDR3 runs to 13 residues. The V end was cut by 2 bases, the J end by 4 bases, with 8 bases between. Here the CDR3 DNA reads TGCGCCAGCAGTCAAAAAGAGAGAGAGACCCAGTACTTC. Translated: CASSQKERETQYF.

The chain is built from TRBV6-5 and TRBJ1-1; D may be TRBD1 (5 bases). The CDR3 has 16 residues. The germline V gene has CDR1 MNHEY and CDR2 SVGAGI. V was trimmed by 1 base and J by 2 bases, leaving 14 bases between them. CDR3 nucleotide sequence: TGTGCCAGCAGTTACTACGCTGCGGGGGTAAACACTGAAGCTTTCTTT. This codes for CASSYYAAGVNTEAFF.

This clone was counted between two and nine times. This sample includes further DNA sequences coding for the same CDR3. The rearrangement joins TRBV2 to TRBJ2-3, with D maybe TRBD1 (6 bases). This CDR3 region has 14 residues. Germline values: CDR1 SNHLY, CDR2 FYNNEI. Trimming took 8 bases from V and 0 from J, leaving 12 bases between them. CDR3 nucleotide sequence: TGTGCCAGCGGCGGACAGTTTAGCACAGATACGCAGTATTTT. Encoded protein: CASGGQFSTDTQYF.

The chain recombines TRBV28 with TRBJ2-7; D gene ambiguous. Germline V CDR1 and CDR2: MDHEN, SYDVKM. This CDR3 spans 12 amino acids. Trimming left V 2 bases short and J 1 base short, with 3 bases between. CDR3 amino acids: CASSLKSYEQYF. The CDR3 DNA follows: TGTGCCAGCAGTTTAAAGTCCTACGAGCAGTACTTC.

The rearrangement joins TRBV5-1 to TRBJ1-4, with 8 nucleotides matching TRBD1. Germline CDR1 reads SGHRS; CDR2 reads YFSETQ. This CDR3 contains 14 residues. The trim removed 0 bases at V and 8 bases at J, leaving 3 bases unmatched. The CDR3 is CASSLEGQGEKLFF. CDR3 nucleotide sequence: TGCGCCAGCAGCTTGGAAGGACAGGGAGAAAAACTGTTTTTT. The full variable domain, with the rest looked up from reference TRBV5-1 and TRBJ1-4, is KAGVTQTPRYLIKTRGQQVTLSCSPISGHRSVSWYQQTPGQGLQFLFEYFSETQRNKGNFPGRFSGRQFSNSRSEMNVSTLELGDSALYLCASSLEGQGEKLFFGSGTQLSVL.

The chain has TRBV5-1 and TRBJ2-2; 9 nucleotides align to TRBD1. Germline V CDR1 and CDR2: SGHRS, YFSETQ. V shed 0 bases and J 4 bases; nucleotides not matched to a gene: 7. The CDR3 runs to 17 residues. The CDR3 loop is CASSLEPGQGVTGELFF. The CDR3, as DNA: TGCGCCAGCAGCTTGGAACCGGGACAGGGAGTCACCGGGGAGCTGTTTTTT.

The V and J genes are TRBV19 and TRBJ2-2; 11 nucleotides match TRBD2. Germline lookup yields CDR1 LNHDA and CDR2 SQIVND (reference sequence). CDR3 length: 17 amino acids. V lost 3 bases, J lost 6 bases, and 9 bases stayed unmatched. Written as DNA, the CDR3 is TGTGCCAGTAGTATCCCCCCACTAGCGGGAGTTCCCGGGGAGCTGTTTTTT. This gives the protein CASSIPPLAGVPGELFF.

The gene calls are TRBV11-1 and TRBJ2-7; TRBD2 is a possible D gene (6 bases). Trimming removed 5 bases from V and 3 bases from J, with 14 bases in between. Germline V gene sequence: CDR1 SGHAT, CDR2 FQDESV (reference sequence). The CDR3 contains 14 residues. For the CDR3, the DNA is TGTGCCAGCAGCCCCCACGGGAGCAACTACGAGCAGTACTTC. Translation: CASSPHGSNYEQYF. The full variable domain, rest sourced from reference TRBV11-1 and TRBJ2-7, is EAEVAQSPRYKITEKSQAVAFWCDPISGHATLYWYRQILGQGPELLVQFQDESVVDDSQLPKDRFSAERLKGVDSTLKIQPAELGDSAMYLCASSPHGSNYEQYFGPGTRLTVT.

Only one count was recorded for this clone. The chain links TRBV4-2 to TRBJ2-7; D is perhaps TRBD1 or TRBD2 (5 bases each). Trimming took off 0 bases at V and 2 bases at J, with 14 bases between the two ends. Per the germline V gene, CDR1 is LGHNA and CDR2 is YNFKEQ. The CDR3 extends over 16 amino acids. This CDR3 is CASSQDRSGPTYEQYF. The CDR3 DNA is TGTGCCAGCAGCCAAGATCGGTCGGGACCCACCTACGAGCAGTACTTC.

V usage is TRBV5-4 and J usage is TRBJ2-5; TRBD2 agrees at 12 bases. The J call may not be correct, given that the DNA end is closer to TRBJ2-7. This CDR3 comprises 16 residues. Germline assignment: CDR1 SGHNT and CDR2 YYREEE (reference sequence). For the CDR3, the DNA is TGTGCCAGCAGCCTAGAAGGACTAGCGGGGACGGACGAGCAGTACTTC. It encodes CASSLEGLAGTDEQYF.

Only one count was recorded for this clone. The J gene is TRBJ2-1, the V gene TRBV5-1, with unresolved D. CDR3 length: 13 residues. The V gene's germline CDR1 is SGHRS and CDR2 YFSETQ. Trimming removed 4 bases from V and 9 bases from J, with 14 bases in between. DNA of the CDR3: TGCGCCAGCAGCCAGGATTCTTTGGGTGAGCAGTTCTTC. Translating gives CASSQDSLGEQFF.

This chain joins TRBV4-1 and TRBJ2-7; a weak D match, TRBD2 (7 bases). Germline lookup yields CDR1 MGHRA and CDR2 YSYEKL. Trimming removed 1 base at V and 7 bases at J, with 14 bases between. This CDR3 comprises 14 residues. The CDR3 loop reads CASSQGGGLREQYF. The CDR3 DNA follows: TGCGCCAGCAGCCAAGGGGGGGGGCTGAGGGAGCAGTACTTC.

The chain recombines TRBV19 with TRBJ1-2; 7 bases fit TRBD1. From germline, CDR1 is LNHDA and CDR2 SQIVND (reference sequence). The CDR3 consists of 15 residues. The ends lost 2 bases at V and 4 bases at J; junction bases unmatched: 7. CDR3 in DNA: TGTGCCAGTAGTATAAGTCGACAGGGATTCTATGGCTACACCTTC. Translating gives CASSISRQGFYGYTF.

The V gene is TRBV15, the J gene TRBJ1-2, with D uncertain. In germline, CDR1 is LNHNV, CDR2 YYDKDF (reference sequence). The CDR3 runs 15 residues. The germline V and J ends were trimmed by 0 bases and 0 bases, with 8 bases remaining between them. The CDR3 sequence is CATSRDRAANYGYTF. The CDR3 DNA reads as TGTGCCACCAGCAGAGATCGCGCAGCTAACTATGGCTACACCTTC.

The CDR3: CASKGPGSSYEQYF. CDR3 nucleotide sequence: TGTGCCAGCAAGGGGCCTGGGAGCTCCTACGAGCAGTACTTC. The J gene is TRBJ2-7, the V gene TRBV27; D may correspond to TRBD1 or TRBD2 (5 bases each). Trimming took 7 bases from V and 0 from J, leaving 13 bases between them. The CDR3 is 14 amino acids. CDR1 and CDR2 from the germline V gene are MNHEY and SMNVEV (reference sequence).

The rearrangement links TRBV7-2 to TRBJ2-3; 7 bases fit TRBD2. The V segment lost 5 bases and the J segment 4 bases; nucleotides outside the gene matches: 12. CDR1 and CDR2 from the germline V gene are SGHTA and FQGNSA. The CDR3 sequence is 16 residues long. Here the CDR3 DNA reads TGTGCCAGCAGCGCTGGACTAGAGAGGGGAGCAGATACGCAGTATTTT. Protein: CASSAGLERGADTQYF. Full variable domain (outside the CDR3, taken from reference TRBV7-2 and TRBJ2-3): GAGVSQSPSNKVTEKGKDVELRCDPISGHTALYWYRQSLGQGLEFLIYFQGNSAPDKSGLPSDRFSAERTGGSVSTLTIQRTQQEDSAVYLCASSAGLERGADTQYFGPGTRLTVL.